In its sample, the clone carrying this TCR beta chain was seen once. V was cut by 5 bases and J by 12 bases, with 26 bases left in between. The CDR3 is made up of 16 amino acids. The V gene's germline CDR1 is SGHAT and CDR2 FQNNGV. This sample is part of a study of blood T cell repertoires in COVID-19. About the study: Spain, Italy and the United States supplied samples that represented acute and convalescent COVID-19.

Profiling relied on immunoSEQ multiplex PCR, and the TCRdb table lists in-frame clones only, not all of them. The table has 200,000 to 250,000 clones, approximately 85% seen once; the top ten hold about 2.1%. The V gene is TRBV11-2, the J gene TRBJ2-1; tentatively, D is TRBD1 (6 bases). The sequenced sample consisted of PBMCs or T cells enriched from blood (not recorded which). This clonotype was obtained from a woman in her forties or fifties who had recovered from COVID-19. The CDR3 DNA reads TGTGCCAGCAGCGTTCTGTGGACAGCCACTCGAGGTGGGCAGTTCTTC. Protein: CASSVLWTATRGGQFF.